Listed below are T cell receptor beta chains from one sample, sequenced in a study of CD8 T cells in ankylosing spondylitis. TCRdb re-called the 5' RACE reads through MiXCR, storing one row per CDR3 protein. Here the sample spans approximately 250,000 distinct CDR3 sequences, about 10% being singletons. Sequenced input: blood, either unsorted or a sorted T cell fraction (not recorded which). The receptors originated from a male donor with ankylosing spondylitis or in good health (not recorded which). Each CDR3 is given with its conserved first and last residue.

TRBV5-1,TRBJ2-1,CASSPSEITNEQFF
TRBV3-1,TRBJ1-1,CASSQDTEAFF
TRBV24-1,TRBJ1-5,CATSDSGAPNQPQHF
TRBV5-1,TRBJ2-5,CASSLGSGGKETQYF
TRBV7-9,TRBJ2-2,CASSLAGGPGELFF
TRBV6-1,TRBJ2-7,CASNPSGTGYEQYF
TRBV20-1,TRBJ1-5,CSAALGQGGQPQHF
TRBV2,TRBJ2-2,CASSGNGRGYFTGELFF
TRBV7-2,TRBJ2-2,CASSPPGLALGELFF
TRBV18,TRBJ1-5,CASSAGYNQPQHF
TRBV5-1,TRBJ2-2,CASSSDRTYTGELFF
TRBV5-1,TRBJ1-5,CASSLGGVGDQPQHF
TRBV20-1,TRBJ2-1,CSARNYNEQFF
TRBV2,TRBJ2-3,CASSEFTVGTDTQYF
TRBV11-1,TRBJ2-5,CASSRQREQETQYF
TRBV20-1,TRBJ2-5,CSARGYPEETQYF
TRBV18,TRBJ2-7,CASSPARVRYEQYF
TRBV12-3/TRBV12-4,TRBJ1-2,CASSFLSVGRGLGYTF
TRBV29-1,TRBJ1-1,CSVERTENTEAFF
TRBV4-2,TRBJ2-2,CASSQEESNTGELFF
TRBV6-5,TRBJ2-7,CASSLIGGAYEQYF
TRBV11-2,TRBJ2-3,CASRWSGPPSTDTQYF
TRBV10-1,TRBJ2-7,CASSEGQGANEQYF
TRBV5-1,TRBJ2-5,CASSPGTSGDQETQYF
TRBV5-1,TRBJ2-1,CASSSIRSLSNEQFF
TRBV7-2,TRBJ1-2,CASSLGLDYGYTF
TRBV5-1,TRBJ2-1,CATQTGQTSYNEQFF
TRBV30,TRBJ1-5,CAWSSGFNQPQHF
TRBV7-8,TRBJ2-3,CASSPSLGGAWDTQYF
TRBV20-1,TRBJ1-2,CSARNLDRGWLGGYTF
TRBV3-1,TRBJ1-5,CARITWTGISLRYQPQHF
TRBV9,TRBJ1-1,CASSAGGLYMNTEAFF
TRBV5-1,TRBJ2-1,CASSLVSGGADEQFF
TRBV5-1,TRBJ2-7,CASSSTGPYEQYF
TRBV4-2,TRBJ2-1,CASSQESRTSATTYNEQFF
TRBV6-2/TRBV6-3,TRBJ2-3,CATKRGALGDTQYF
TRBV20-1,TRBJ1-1,CCADSLRDRGIGTEAFF
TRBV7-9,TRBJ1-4,CASSLRQGGEKLFF
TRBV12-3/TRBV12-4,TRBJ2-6,CASSLPDSGANVLTF
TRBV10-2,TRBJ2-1,CASSYHIAGLSYNEQFF
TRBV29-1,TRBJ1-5,CSVRQGGNQPQHF
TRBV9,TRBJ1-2,CASSVDWANYGYTF
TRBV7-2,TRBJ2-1,CASSSNPSSYNEQFF
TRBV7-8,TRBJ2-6,CASSLSRAGANVLTF
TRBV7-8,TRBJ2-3,CASTPGPPLFADTQYF
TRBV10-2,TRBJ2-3,CASSESTTNLKDTQYF
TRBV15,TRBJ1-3,CATSRDLTGAGNTIYF